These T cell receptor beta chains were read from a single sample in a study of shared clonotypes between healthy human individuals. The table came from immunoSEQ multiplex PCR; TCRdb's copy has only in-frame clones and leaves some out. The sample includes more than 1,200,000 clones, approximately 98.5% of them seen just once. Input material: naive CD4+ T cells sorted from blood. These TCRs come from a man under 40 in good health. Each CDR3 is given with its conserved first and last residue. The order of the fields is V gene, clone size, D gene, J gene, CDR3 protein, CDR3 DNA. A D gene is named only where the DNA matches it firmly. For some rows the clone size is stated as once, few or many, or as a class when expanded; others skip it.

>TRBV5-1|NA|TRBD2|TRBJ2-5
CASSSGLAGGEETQYF
TGCGCCAGCAGCTCTGGACTAGCGGGAGGAGAAGAGACCCAGTACTTC
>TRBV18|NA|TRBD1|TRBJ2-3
CASSPGGETDTQYF
TGTGCCAGCTCTCCAGGGGGCGAGACAGATACGCAGTATTTT
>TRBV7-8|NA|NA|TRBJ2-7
CASSLWSNEQYF
TGTGCCAGCAGCTTATGGTCCAACGAGCAGTACTTC
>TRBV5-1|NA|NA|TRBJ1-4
CASMEGRANEKLFF
TGCGCCAGCATGGAGGGGCGGGCTAATGAAAAACTGTTTTTT
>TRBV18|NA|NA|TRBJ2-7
CASSQGVTGGKQYF
TGTGCCAGCTCCCAGGGTGTGACCGGGGGCAAGCAGTACTTC
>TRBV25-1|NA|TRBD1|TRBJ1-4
CASSDNRGDNEKLFF
TGTGCCAGCAGTGACAACAGGGGGGATAATGAAAAACTGTTTTTT
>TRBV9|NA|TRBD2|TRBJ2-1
CASSVAGTSGYNEQFF
TGTGCCAGCAGCGTGGCCGGGACTAGCGGTTACAATGAGCAGTTCTTC
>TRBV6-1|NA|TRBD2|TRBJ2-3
CASSSLAGGRDTQYF
TGTGCCAGCAGTTCACTAGCGGGAGGGCGAGATACGCAGTATTTT
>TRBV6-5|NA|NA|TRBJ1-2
CASTRGGESYGYTF
TGTGCCAGCACCCGGGGGGGGGAGAGCTATGGCTACACCTTC
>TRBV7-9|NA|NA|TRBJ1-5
CASSLVGGENQPQHF
TGTGCCAGCAGCTTAGTAGGAGGGGAGAATCAGCCCCAGCATTTT
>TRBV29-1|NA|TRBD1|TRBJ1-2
CSVLGQGLRGYTF
TGCAGCGTGTTGGGACAGGGATTACGAGGCTACACCTTC
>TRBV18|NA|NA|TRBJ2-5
CASSLKTLVGETQYF
TGTGCCAGCTCACTAAAGACCCTGGTGGGAGAGACCCAGTACTTC
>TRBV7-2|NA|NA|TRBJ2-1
CASSLAGNTHYNEQFF
TGTGCCAGCAGCTTAGCGGGGAACACTCACTACAATGAGCAGTTCTTC
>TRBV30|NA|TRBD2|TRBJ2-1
CAWSVRGRALEIYNEQFF
TGTGCCTGGAGTGTACGAGGGAGGGCCCTTGAAATTTACAATGAGCAGTTCTTC
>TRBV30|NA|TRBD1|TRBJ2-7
CAWRTTGTGGYEQYF
TGTGCCTGGAGAACAACCGGGACAGGGGGCTACGAGCAGTACTTC
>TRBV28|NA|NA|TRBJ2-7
CASSNTISYEQYF
TGTGCCAGCAGTAATACGATCTCCTACGAGCAGTACTTC
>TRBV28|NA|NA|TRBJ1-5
CASSPSRLRAQHF
TGTGCCAGCAGTCCTTCACGGCTCAGAGCCCAGCATTTT
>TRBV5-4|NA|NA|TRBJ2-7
CASSLDGSSYEQYF
TGTGCCAGCAGCTTGGATGGTAGCTCCTACGAGCAGTACTTC
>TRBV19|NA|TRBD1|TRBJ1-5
CATTLQQGYQPQHF
TGTGCCACTACCCTCCAACAGGGGTATCAGCCCCAGCATTTT
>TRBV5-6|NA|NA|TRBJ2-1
CASSLVEGGSEQFF
TGTGCCAGCAGCTTGGTGGAGGGAGGCAGTGAGCAGTTCTTC
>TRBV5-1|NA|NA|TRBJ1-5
CASSLGYGGGQPQHF
TGCGCCAGCAGCTTGGGGTACGGGGGCGGCCAGCCCCAGCATTTT
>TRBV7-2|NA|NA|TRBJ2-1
CASSLQEYNEQFF
TGTGCCAGCAGCTTGCAGGAGTACAATGAGCAGTTCTTC
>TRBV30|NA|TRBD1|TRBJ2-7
CAWSGSDRGREQYF
TGTGCCTGGAGTGGGTCGGACAGGGGGCGAGAGCAGTACTTC
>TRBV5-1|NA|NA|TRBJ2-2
CASRPTSWYGTGELFF
TGCGCCAGCAGGCCTACTTCTTGGTATGGCACCGGGGAGCTGTTTTTT
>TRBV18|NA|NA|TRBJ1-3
CASSPELNSGNTIYF
TGTGCCAGCTCGCCAGAGCTAAATTCTGGAAACACCATATATTTT
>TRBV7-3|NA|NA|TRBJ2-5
CASSPTSGLQETQYF
TGTGCCAGCAGCCCCACCTCGGGGCTTCAAGAGACCCAGTACTTC
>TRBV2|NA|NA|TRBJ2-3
CASAGVADTQYF
TGTGCCAGCGCAGGGGTAGCAGATACGCAGTATTTT
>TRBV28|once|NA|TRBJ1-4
CASSSWGEKLFF
TGTGCCAGCAGTTCATGGGGAGAAAAACTGTTTTTT
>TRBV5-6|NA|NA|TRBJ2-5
CASSRDGPLQETQYF
TGTGCCAGCAGCCGCGACGGCCCCCTACAAGAGACCCAGTACTTC
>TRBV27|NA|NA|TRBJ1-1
CASSLLGHPPDTEAFF
TGTGCCAGCAGTTTGCTGGGACACCCGCCGGACACTGAAGCTTTCTTT
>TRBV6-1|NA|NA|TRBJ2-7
CATDVGGTSYEQYF
TGTGCCACCGACGTCGGGGGAACAAGCTACGAGCAGTACTTC
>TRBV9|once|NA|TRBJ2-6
CASSATGTFTSGANVLTF
TGTGCCAGCAGCGCTACCGGGACATTTACCTCTGGGGCCAACGTCCTGACTTTC
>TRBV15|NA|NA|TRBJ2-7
CATSRDPGGGYEQYF
TGTGCCACCAGCAGAGATCCCGGGGGTGGATACGAGCAGTACTTC
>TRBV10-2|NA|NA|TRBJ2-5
CASSDGETQYF
TGCGCCAGCAGTGACGGGGAGACCCAGTACTTC
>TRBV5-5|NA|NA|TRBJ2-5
CASSIRGQETQYF
TGTGCCAGCAGCATCCGTGGTCAAGAGACCCAGTACTTC
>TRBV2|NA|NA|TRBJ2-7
CASSEIVSSYEQYF
TGTGCCAGCAGTGAAATTGTGAGCTCCTACGAGCAGTACTTC
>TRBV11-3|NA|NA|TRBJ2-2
CASSKDTGELFF
TGTGCCAGCAGCAAAGACACCGGGGAGCTGTTTTTT
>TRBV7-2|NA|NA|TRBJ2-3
CASSLRRAASTDTQYF
TGTGCCAGCAGCTTGCGTAGGGCGGCCTCCACAGATACGCAGTATTTT
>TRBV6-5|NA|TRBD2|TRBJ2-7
CASSYGTSGRRHEQYF
TGTGCCAGCAGTTACGGGACTAGCGGGAGAAGGCACGAGCAGTACTTC
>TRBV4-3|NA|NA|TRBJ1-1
CASSLDHEAFF
TGCGCCAGCAGCCTGGACCATGAAGCTTTCTTT
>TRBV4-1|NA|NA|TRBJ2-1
CASSQDPAFTDEQFF
TGCGCCAGCAGCCAAGACCCAGCTTTTACCGATGAGCAGTTCTTC
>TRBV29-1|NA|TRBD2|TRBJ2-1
CSVVPGGGYEQFF
TGCAGCGTTGTTCCGGGAGGAGGTTATGAGCAGTTCTTC
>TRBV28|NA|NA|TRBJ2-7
CASSFEGARAYEQYF
TGTGCCAGCAGTTTTGAGGGAGCGAGGGCCTACGAGCAGTACTTC